Listed below are T cell receptor beta chains from one sample, sequenced in a study of T cell responses to AZD1222 COVID-19 vaccine. Some clones are missing from TCRdb's copy, which holds only in-frame ones; the method was immunoSEQ multiplex PCR. The table records some 97,000 clones, about 87% of them present only once. This sample comprised peripheral blood, obtained on day 0 of AZD1222 vaccination. The receptors here all came from an adult in good health. CDR3s include the opening cysteine and the closing phenylalanine or tryptophan. The order of the fields is D gene, V gene, J gene, clone size, CDR3 protein, CDR3 DNA. D genes are given only for firm matches. Part of the rows lack a size; the others show once, few, many or a class for expanded clones.

d_gene: -; v_gene: TRBV3-1/TRBV3-2; j_gene: TRBJ1-3; abundance: once; CDR3aa: CASSQGGVRGGGNTIYF; CDR3nt: TGTGCCAGCAGCCAAGGAGGGGTCAGGGGTGGTGGAAACACCATATATTTT
d_gene: -; v_gene: TRBV6-5; j_gene: TRBJ1-2; abundance: once; CDR3aa: CASSYSRHISSSGYTF; CDR3nt: TGTGCCAGCAGTTACTCAAGGCATATTAGCAGTTCTGGCTACACCTTC
d_gene: -; v_gene: TRBV6-1; j_gene: TRBJ1-6; abundance: -; CDR3aa: CASSEVESYSNSPLHF; CDR3nt: TGTGCCAGCAGTGAAGTGGAAAGCTACTCTAATTCACCCCTCCACTTT
d_gene: TRBD1; v_gene: TRBV18; j_gene: TRBJ1-5; abundance: -; CDR3aa: CASSPSFGTGRNQPQHF; CDR3nt: TGTGCCAGCTCACCGAGTTTTGGGACAGGACGAAATCAGCCCCAGCATTTT
d_gene: TRBD1; v_gene: TRBV7-3; j_gene: TRBJ2-6; abundance: -; CDR3aa: CASSGGQGSGANVLTF; CDR3nt: TGTGCCAGCAGCGGAGGACAGGGCTCTGGGGCCAACGTCCTGACTTTC
d_gene: -; v_gene: TRBV6-2/TRBV6-3; j_gene: TRBJ2-7; abundance: once; CDR3aa: CASRPVGQGSYEQYF; CDR3nt: TGTGCCAGCAGGCCTGTCGGCCAAGGCTCCTACGAGCAGTACTTC
d_gene: -; v_gene: TRBV11-3; j_gene: TRBJ2-3; abundance: -; CDR3aa: CASSLEGRVADTQYF; CDR3nt: TGTGCCAGCAGCTTAGAAGGCAGGGTGGCAGATACGCAGTATTTT
d_gene: -; v_gene: TRBV19; j_gene: TRBJ1-4; abundance: -; CDR3aa: CASSIAAWTANEKLFF; CDR3nt: TGTGCCAGTAGTATAGCCGCTTGGACCGCTAATGAAAAACTGTTTTTT
d_gene: TRBD1; v_gene: TRBV2; j_gene: TRBJ1-5; abundance: once; CDR3aa: CASRVQGAQNQPQHF; CDR3nt: TGTGCCAGCAGAGTACAGGGGGCACAAAATCAGCCCCAGCATTTT
d_gene: -; v_gene: TRBV5-1; j_gene: TRBJ1-1; abundance: -; CDR3aa: CASSLEAGLNTEAFF; CDR3nt: TGCGCCAGCAGCTTGGAGGCAGGGCTGAACACTGAAGCTTTCTTT